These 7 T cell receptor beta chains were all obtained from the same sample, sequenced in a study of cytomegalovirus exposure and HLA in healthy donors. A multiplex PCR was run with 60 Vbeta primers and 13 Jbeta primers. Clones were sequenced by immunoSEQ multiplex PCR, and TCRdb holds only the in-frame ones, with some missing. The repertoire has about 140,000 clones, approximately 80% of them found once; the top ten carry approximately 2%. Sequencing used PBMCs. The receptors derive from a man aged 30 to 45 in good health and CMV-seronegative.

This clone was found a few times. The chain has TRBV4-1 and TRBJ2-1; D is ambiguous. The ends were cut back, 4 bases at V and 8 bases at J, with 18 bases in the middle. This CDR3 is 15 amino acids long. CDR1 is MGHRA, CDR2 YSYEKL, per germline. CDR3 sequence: CASSLRPSVEDEQFF. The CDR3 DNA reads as TGCGCCAGCAGCCTCAGACCATCGGTAGAGGATGAGCAGTTCTTC.

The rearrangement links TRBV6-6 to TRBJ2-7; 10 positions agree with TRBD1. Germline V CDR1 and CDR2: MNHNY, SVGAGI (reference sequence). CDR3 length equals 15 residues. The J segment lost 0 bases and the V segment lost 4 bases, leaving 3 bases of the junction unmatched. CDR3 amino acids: CASSSRTGGSYEQYF. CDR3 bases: TGTGCCAGCAGTTCCCGGACAGGGGGCTCCTACGAGCAGTACTTC.

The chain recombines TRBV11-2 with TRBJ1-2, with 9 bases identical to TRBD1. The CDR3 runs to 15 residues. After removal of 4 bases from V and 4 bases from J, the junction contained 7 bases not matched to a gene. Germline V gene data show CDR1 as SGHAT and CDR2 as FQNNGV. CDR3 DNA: TGTGCCAGCAGCTCTATGACAGGGGGTTTCTATGGCTACACCTTC. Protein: CASSSMTGGFYGYTF.

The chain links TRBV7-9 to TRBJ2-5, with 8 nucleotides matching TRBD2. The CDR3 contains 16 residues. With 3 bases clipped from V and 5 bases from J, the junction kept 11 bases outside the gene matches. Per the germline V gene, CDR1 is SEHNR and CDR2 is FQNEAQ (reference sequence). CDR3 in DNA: TGTGCCAGCAGCTTTTCGTTCACTAGCGGTCCGGAGACCCAGTACTTC. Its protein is CASSFSFTSGPETQYF.

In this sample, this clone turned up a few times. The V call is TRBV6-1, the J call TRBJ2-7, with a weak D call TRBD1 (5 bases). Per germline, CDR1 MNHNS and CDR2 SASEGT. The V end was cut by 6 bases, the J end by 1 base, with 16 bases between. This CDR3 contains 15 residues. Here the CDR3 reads CASSPTGMVSYEQYF. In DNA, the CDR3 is TGTGCCAGCAGCCCAACAGGCATGGTGTCCTACGAGCAGTACTTC.

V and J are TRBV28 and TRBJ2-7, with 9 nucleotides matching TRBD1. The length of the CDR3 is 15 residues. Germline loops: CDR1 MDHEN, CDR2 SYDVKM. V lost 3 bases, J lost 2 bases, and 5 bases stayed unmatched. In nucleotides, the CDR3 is TGTGCCAGCAGTTTTATAACAGGGGGCACCTACGAGCAGTACTTC. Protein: CASSFITGGTYEQYF. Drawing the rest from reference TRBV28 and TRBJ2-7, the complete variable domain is DVKVTQSSRYLVKRTGEKVFLECVQDMDHENMFWYRQDPGLGLRLIYFSYDVKMKEKGDIPEGYSVSREKKERFSLILESASTNQTSMYLCASSFITGGTYEQYFGPGTRLTVT.

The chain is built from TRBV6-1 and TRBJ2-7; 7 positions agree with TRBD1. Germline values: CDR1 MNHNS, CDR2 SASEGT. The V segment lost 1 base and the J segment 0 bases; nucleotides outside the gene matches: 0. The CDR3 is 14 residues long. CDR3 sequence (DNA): TGTGCCAGCAGTGAAGGGACAGGCTCCTACGAGCAGTACTTC. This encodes CASSEGTGSYEQYF.